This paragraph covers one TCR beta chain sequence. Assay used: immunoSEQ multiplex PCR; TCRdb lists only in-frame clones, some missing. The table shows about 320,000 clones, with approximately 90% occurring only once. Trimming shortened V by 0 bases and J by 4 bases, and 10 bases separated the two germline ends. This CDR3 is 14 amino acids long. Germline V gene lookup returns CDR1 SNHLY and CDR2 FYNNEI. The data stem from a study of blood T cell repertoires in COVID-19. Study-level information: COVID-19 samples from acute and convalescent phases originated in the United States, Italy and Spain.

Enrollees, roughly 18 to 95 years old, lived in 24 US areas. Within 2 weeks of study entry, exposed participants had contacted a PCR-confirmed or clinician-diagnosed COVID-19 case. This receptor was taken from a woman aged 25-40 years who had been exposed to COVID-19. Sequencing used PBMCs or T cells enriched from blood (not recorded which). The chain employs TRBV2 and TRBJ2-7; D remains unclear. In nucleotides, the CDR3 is TGTGCCAGCAGTGAAGCGCCGTTAGCTTACGAGCAGTACTTC. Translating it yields CASSEAPLAYEQYF.